Listed below are T cell receptor beta chains from one sample, sequenced in a study of cytomegalovirus exposure and HLA in healthy donors. The assay was immunoSEQ multiplex PCR, and TCRdb's table has in-frame clones only and misses some. The sample consists of roughly 80,000 clones, 70% to 85% of them appearing once. Material for sequencing was PBMCs. The receptors originated from a woman aged 40 to 49 in good health and CMV-seronegative. Each CDR3 is given with its conserved first and last residue. D genes are given only for firm matches. Only some rows state a clone size, as once, few, many or a class for expanded clones.

D	V	size	J	DNA	CDR3
NA	TRBV7-2	NA	TRBJ2-3	TGTGCCAGCACCCAGGGTGGGGCCCCGGGCACAGATACGCAGTATTTT	CASTQGGAPGTDTQYF
NA	TRBV5-1	NA	TRBJ1-1	TGCGCCAGCAGCTCAAACAGGGCCCTGAACACTGAAGCTTTCTTT	CASSSNRALNTEAFF
TRBD2	TRBV9	NA	TRBJ2-5	TGTGCCAGCAGCGCACGGACTAGCGGGGAAGAGACCCAGTACTTC	CASSARTSGEETQYF
NA	TRBV29-1	NA	TRBJ1-4	TGCAGCGTTGTTCAGGCTAATGAAAAACTGTTTTTT	CSVVQANEKLFF
NA	TRBV4-1	NA	TRBJ1-1	TGCGCCAGCAGCCAAGGGCTAGTGAACACTGAAGCTTTCTTT	CASSQGLVNTEAFF
NA	TRBV11-2	few	TRBJ2-1	TGTGCCAGCAGCTTAGCTGGGCTCTCCTACAATGAGCAGTTCTTC	CASSLAGLSYNEQFF
NA	TRBV19	NA	TRBJ1-4	TGTGCCAGTAGTATCGCTCGGCAGGGGTATGAAAAACTGTTTTTT	CASSIARQGYEKLFF
TRBD1	TRBV10-1	NA	TRBJ2-1	TGCGCCAGCACCGCCGGGACAGGGAGTGCGCAGTTCTTC	CASTAGTGSAQFF
TRBD1	TRBV28	few	TRBJ2-7	TGTGCCAGCAGTTTGGGGACAGCAGAAACCTACGAGCAGTACTTC	CASSLGTAETYEQYF
TRBD2	TRBV28	NA	TRBJ2-3	TGTGCCAGCAGTCTCCTGCGGGGGGGAGATACGCAGTATTTT	CASSLLRGGDTQYF
TRBD2	TRBV30	NA	TRBJ2-7	TGTGCCTGGAGTGCCCGATGGACTAGCCTAACCTACGAGCAGTACTTC	CAWSARWTSLTYEQYF
NA	TRBV28	few	TRBJ1-4	TGTGCCGGGGGGGGAATGGGGGAAAAACTGTTTTTT	CAGGGMGEKLFF
TRBD2	TRBV5-6	NA	TRBJ2-3	TGTGCCAGCAGCACCGGACTAGTCGATACGCAGTATTTT	CASSTGLVDTQYF
TRBD2	TRBV27	NA	TRBJ2-7	TGTGCCAGCAGTGATGGCGGGGGGACCTACGAGCAGTACTTC	CASSDGGGTYEQYF
TRBD1	TRBV6-4	once	TRBJ1-5	TGTGCCAGCAGTCCCCCAAGACCGACAGGGCCATTGAGAAGCGGTCAGCCCCAGCATTTT	CASSPPRPTGPLRSGQPQHF
NA	TRBV7-8	NA	TRBJ2-5	TGTGCCAGCAAGGGGGGACAGAACCAAGAGACCCAGTACTTC	CASKGGQNQETQYF
TRBD1	TRBV5-1	NA	TRBJ1-2	TGCGCCAGCAGCCGCGGACAGGCAGAAGGCTACACCTTC	CASSRGQAEGYTF
NA	TRBV6-1	NA	TRBJ1-6	TGTGCCAGCAGTGAAGCGAGTCTTTCACCCCTCCACTTT	CASSEASLSPLHF
TRBD1	TRBV11-3	NA	TRBJ2-4	TGTGCCAGCAGCTCCCGGACAGGACATCCAAACATTCAGTACTTC	CASSSRTGHPNIQYF
NA	TRBV10-3	NA	TRBJ2-5	TGTGCCATCAGTGAGTTAGGCAGGGAGACCCAGTACTTC	CAISELGRETQYF
NA	TRBV27	NA	TRBJ1-6	TGTGCCAGCAGTCTCGGGACACAGGATAATTCACCCCTCCACTTT	CASSLGTQDNSPLHF
NA	TRBV30	NA	TRBJ2-7	TGTGCCTGGAGGGCTGAGCGTAGGCAGTACTTC	CAWRAERRQYF
NA	TRBV20-1	NA	TRBJ2-1	TGCAGTGCTAGAATCGGGAATGAGCAGTTCTTC	CSARIGNEQFF
TRBD2	TRBV28	NA	TRBJ2-7	TGTGCCATCGGGGGGGTTACAGGGACTCAGAACGAGCAGTACTTC	CAIGGVTGTQNEQYF